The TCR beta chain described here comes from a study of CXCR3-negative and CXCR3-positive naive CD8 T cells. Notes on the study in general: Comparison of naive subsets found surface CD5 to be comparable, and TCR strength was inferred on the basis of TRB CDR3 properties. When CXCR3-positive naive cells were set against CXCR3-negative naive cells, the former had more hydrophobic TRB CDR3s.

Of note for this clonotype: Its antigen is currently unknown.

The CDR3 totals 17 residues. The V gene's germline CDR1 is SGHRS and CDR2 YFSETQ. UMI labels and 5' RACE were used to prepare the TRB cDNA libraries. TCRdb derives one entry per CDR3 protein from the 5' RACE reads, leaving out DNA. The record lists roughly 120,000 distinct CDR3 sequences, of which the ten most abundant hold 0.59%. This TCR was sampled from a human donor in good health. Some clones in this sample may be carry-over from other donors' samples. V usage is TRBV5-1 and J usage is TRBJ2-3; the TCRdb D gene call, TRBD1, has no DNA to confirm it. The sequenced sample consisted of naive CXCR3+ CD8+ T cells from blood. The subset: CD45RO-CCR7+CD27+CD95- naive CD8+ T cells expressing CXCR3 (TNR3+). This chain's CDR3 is CASSPEVLSRHTDTQYF.